The 6 T cell receptor beta chains reported below all come from one sample, sequenced in a study of shared clonotypes between healthy human individuals. Sequenced by immunoSEQ multiplex PCR; TCRdb stores in-frame clones only, minus some. The sample records millions of clones, approximately 92% being singletons. Sequenced sample: naive CD4+ T cells sorted from blood. Subset described: CD45RA+ positively selected. These receptors were collected from a man between 18 and 35 years old in good health.

The chain carries TRBV4-1 and TRBJ2-2; 10 bases fit TRBD1. This CDR3 has 15 amino acids. Germline trimming cut 5 bases from V and 6 bases from J; bases unmatched to any gene: 6. Germline V gives CDR1 MGHRA, CDR2 YSYEKL. The DNA for the CDR3 is TGCGCCAGCAGCATCGGACAGGGGGTATCCGGGGAGCTGTTTTTT. Amino acids: CASSIGQGVSGELFF.

The chain couples TRBV9 to TRBJ2-5; the D is unclear. The CDR3 is 15 residues long. V lost 0 bases, J lost 3 bases, and 12 bases lay in between. The V gene's germline CDR1 is SGDLS and CDR2 YYNGEE. The CDR3: CASSVGPTAEETQYF. The CDR3 bases are TGTGCCAGCAGCGTAGGCCCCACTGCTGAAGAGACCCAGTACTTC.

Comments on this clone: The junction and the germline gene differ at one end; a read error may be behind it. Other DNA sequences in this specimen translate into the identical CDR3. The J gene is TRBJ2-7, the V gene TRBV5-1, with 11 bases matching TRBD1. The CDR3 is 14 amino acids. Germline V gene sequence: CDR1 SGHRS, CDR2 YFSETQ. For the CDR3, the DNA is TGCGCCAGCAGTTTGGGACAGGGGGGCTACGAGCAGTACTTC. It translates to CASSLGQGGYEQYF.

The genes are TRBV6-1 and TRBJ1-6, with 11 bases fitting TRBD1. Per germline, CDR1 MNHNS and CDR2 SASEGT. The CDR3 is 19 residues long. With V trimmed by 4 bases and J by 7 bases, 15 bases remained unmatched. CDR3 bases: TGTGCCAGCAGTGCACCGGGACAGGGGGGAGTCGGGAGGAATTCACCCCTCCACTTT. This gives the protein CASSAPGQGGVGRNSPLHF.

The genes are TRBV13 and TRBJ2-7; TRBD2 might be the D (8 bases). Trimming took 5 bases from V and 5 from J, leaving 25 bases between them. This CDR3 spans 17 amino acids. Germline CDR1 PRHDT, CDR2 FYEKMQ (reference sequence). CDR3 coding DNA: TGTGCCAGCAGCCATAATGAGGGGGCGGGAGGTCTCCACGAGCAGTACTTC. This translates into CASSHNEGAGGLHEQYF.

The chain employs TRBV18 and TRBJ1-5; unclear D gene. Per germline, CDR1 KGHSH and CDR2 LQKENI. The CDR3 is made up of 15 amino acids. Between the trimmed V and J ends, which lost 3 bases and 2 bases, there was a span of 11 bases. CDR3 bases: TGTGCCAGCTCACCGGGGAATGCTGGCAATCAGCCCCAGCATTTT. Its protein product is CASSPGNAGNQPQHF.